The 21 T cell receptor beta chains listed next were all sequenced from one sample in a study of blood T cell repertoires in COVID-19. Method: immunoSEQ multiplex PCR; TCRdb's copy keeps in-frame clones and lacks some. The table records about 280,000 clones, 87% of them present only once. Sequencing was performed on PBMCs or T cells enriched from blood (not recorded which). Receptors originate from a woman aged 40-49 years who had recovered from COVID-19.

This chain connects TRBV7-3 to TRBJ2-3; TRBD1 matches at 7 bases. With 5 bases clipped from V and 5 bases from J, the junction kept 10 bases outside the gene matches. This CDR3 comprises 15 residues. Looked up from germline, CDR1 is SGHTA and CDR2 is FQGTGA. In nucleotides, the CDR3 is TGTGCCAGCAGCGAAGGGGGCAGGGATGGAGATACGCAGTATTTT. This sequence encodes CASSEGGRDGDTQYF.

The gene calls are TRBV18 and TRBJ1-5; 12 nucleotides agree with TRBD1. V lost 4 bases to trimming and J lost 5 bases; unmatched junction nucleotides: 3. Germline CDR1 and CDR2: KGHSH and LQKENI. This CDR3 region has 15 residues. The CDR3 sequence: CASSRGTGGHQPQHF. The CDR3 DNA sequence: TGTGCCAGCTCACGTGGGACAGGGGGCCATCAGCCCCAGCATTTT.

This clone was detected a few times. The chain uses TRBV28 and TRBJ1-2; D perhaps matches TRBD1 (6 bases). This CDR3 contains 12 residues. Per the germline V gene, CDR1 is MDHEN and CDR2 is SYDVKM. V lost 5 bases, J lost 8 bases, and 12 bases lay in between. CDR3 residues: CASSLGQQGYTF. DNA for the CDR3: TGTGCCAGCAGTCTCGGACAGCAGGGCTACACCTTC.

This chain uses TRBV6-5 with TRBJ2-2; TRBD1 matches at 7 bases. This CDR3 region has 14 residues. V was pared by 6 bases and J by 4 bases, with 5 bases of the junction left unmatched. Germline CDR1 MNHEY, CDR2 SVGAGI. CDR3 in amino acids: CASRDNRGTGELFF. The DNA of the CDR3 is TGTGCCAGCAGAGATAACAGGGGCACCGGGGAGCTGTTTTTT.

The genes are TRBV7-9 and TRBJ2-4; perhaps TRBD1 as D (5 bases). Deletions cut 5 bases from V and 9 bases from J, with 17 bases between. Germline V lookup: CDR1 SEHNR, CDR2 FQNEAQ (reference sequence). The CDR3 runs to 14 residues. This CDR3 is CASSLAPDNGIQYF. CDR3 nucleotides: TGTGCCAGCAGCCTCGCCCCGGACAATGGCATTCAGTACTTC.

This clone came up once. The CDR3 loop is CASSIGGANEKLFF. CDR3 DNA: TGTGCCAGCAGCATAGGGGGAGCTAATGAAAAACTGTTTTTT. The chain uses TRBV11-2 and TRBJ1-4; tentatively, D is TRBD1 (6 bases). This CDR3 spans 14 amino acids. With 5 bases removed from V and 3 bases from J, the gap between germline ends came to 10 bases. Germline V CDR1 and CDR2: SGHAT, FQNNGV.

The chain links TRBV4-3 to TRBJ2-2; a possible D gene is TRBD2 (6 bases). Per the germline V gene, CDR1 is LGHNA and CDR2 is YSLEER. V shed 1 base and J shed 11 bases, with 14 bases lying between them. There are 14 residues in the CDR3. CDR3 sequence reads: CASSQALAIGELFF. The CDR3 DNA is TGCGCCAGCAGCCAAGCTCTAGCGATCGGTGAGCTGTTTTTT.

The J gene is TRBJ2-5, the V gene TRBV7-9, with TRBD2 matching over 15 bases. Trimming took 8 bases from V and 5 from J; bases not matched to a gene: 15. The CDR3 contains 18 residues. CDR1 is SEHNR and CDR2 is FQNEAQ in the germline V gene (reference sequence). CDR3 region: CASSPRGGLAGGPETQYF. The CDR3 DNA sequence: TGTGCCAGCTCCCCCCGCGGCGGACTAGCGGGAGGGCCGGAGACCCAGTACTTC.

The J gene is TRBJ2-3, the V gene TRBV30, with a possible D match to TRBD1 (6 bases). V lost 7 bases and J 8 bases, leaving 22 bases between the germline ends. The V gene's germline CDR1 is GTSNPN and CDR2 SVGIG (reference sequence). CDR3 length equals 14 residues. CDR3 in DNA: TGTGCCTTTGGGTCGACCTACCGAGGGGGTACGCAGTATTTT. Amino acids: CAFGSTYRGGTQYF.

The chain is built from TRBV28 and TRBJ2-5; 10 bases are a match to TRBD2. The V gene end was trimmed by 6 bases and the J gene end by 4 bases; junction bases not matched to a gene: 11. Looked up from germline, CDR1 is MDHEN and CDR2 is SYDVKM. The CDR3 totals 16 residues. The CDR3, as DNA: TGTGCCAGCAGCCTGAGAAGCGGGAGGGCCCTAGAGACCCAGTACTTC. It yields the protein CASSLRSGRALETQYF.

The chain carries TRBV19 and TRBJ2-7; no clear D gene. Trimming took 6 bases from V and 6 from J, leaving 15 bases between them. Per germline, CDR1 LNHDA and CDR2 SQIVND (reference sequence). The CDR3 is 13 residues long. CDR3 protein: CASSISVWSEQYF. In DNA, the CDR3 is TGTGCCAGTAGCATCTCCGTGTGGAGCGAGCAGTACTTC.

The V and J genes are TRBV5-1 and TRBJ2-5; TRBD1 matches at 7 bases. The ends lost 3 bases at V and 1 base at J; junction bases unmatched: 6. The length of the CDR3 is 15 residues. The germline V gene has CDR1 SGHRS and CDR2 YFSETQ. CDR3 in amino acids: CASSSRQGPQETQYF. The CDR3 DNA sequence: TGCGCCAGCAGCTCAAGACAGGGCCCCCAAGAGACCCAGTACTTC.

The chain recombines TRBV27 with TRBJ1-2; 11 bases are shared with TRBD1. The CDR3 is made up of 17 amino acids. V was pared by 3 bases and J by 3 bases, with 9 bases of the junction left unmatched. CDR1 and CDR2 (germline): MNHEY, SMNVEV (reference sequence). The CDR3 spells CASSLNVRTGGHYGYTF. The CDR3 DNA sequence: TGTGCCAGCAGTTTGAACGTGCGGACAGGGGGCCACTATGGCTACACCTTC.

J is TRBJ2-2 and V is TRBV24-1; TRBD2 matches at 8 bases. This CDR3 has 15 amino acids. J gave up 7 bases and V 4 bases, and 7 bases lay outside the gene matches. CDR1 is KGHDR and CDR2 is SFDVKD in the germline V gene. The CDR3 spells CATSEARGGVGELFF. In nucleotides, the CDR3 is TGTGCCACCAGTGAAGCTCGGGGGGGAGTCGGGGAGCTGTTTTTT.

The chain uses TRBV2 and TRBJ2-3, with 8 bases matching TRBD2. V was clipped by 8 bases and J by 7 bases; unmatched bases: 14. The CDR3 has 15 residues. Germline values: CDR1 SNHLY, CDR2 FYNNEI. CDR3 in amino acids: CASGLEAGVANTQYF. DNA for the CDR3: TGTGCCAGCGGGCTTGAAGCGGGAGTGGCAAATACGCAGTATTTT.

The chain employs TRBV29-1 and TRBJ1-5; unclear D gene. V lost 4 bases and J 4 bases, leaving 8 bases between the germline ends. Germline CDR1 reads SQVTM; CDR2 reads ANQGSEA. CDR3 length: 12 amino acids. CDR3 sequence: CSVGGGNQPQHF. The CDR3 nucleotides read TGCAGCGTTGGGGGAGGTAATCAGCCCCAGCATTTT.

Concerning this clone: The sample holds other DNA sequences that translate to the same CDR3. J is TRBJ1-5 and V is TRBV28; weak D call: TRBD1 (5 bases). The germline gives CDR1 MDHEN, CDR2 SYDVKM. The CDR3 is 15 residues long. Trimming took off 2 bases at V and 0 bases at J, with 8 bases between the two ends. The CDR3: CASSLAGGSNQPQHF. The CDR3, as DNA: TGTGCCAGCAGTTTAGCGGGGGGTAGCAATCAGCCCCAGCATTTT.

This clone showed up just a few times. The sample holds other DNA sequences that translate to the same CDR3. The chain joins TRBV5-1 to TRBJ2-2, with TRBD2 matching over 8 bases. Germline V gene sequence: CDR1 SGHRS, CDR2 YFSETQ. V gave up 2 bases and J gave up 2 bases; unmatched junction bases: 2. There are 15 residues in the CDR3. This CDR3 reads CASSFSGSNTGELFF. Written as DNA, the CDR3 is TGCGCCAGCAGCTTCAGCGGGAGTAACACCGGGGAGCTGTTTTTT.

The chain joins TRBV28 to TRBJ2-7, with a possible D match to TRBD2 (6 bases). The CDR3 covers 14 residues. With 5 bases removed from V and 2 bases from J, the gap between germline ends came to 13 bases. From germline, CDR1 is MDHEN and CDR2 SYDVKM. The CDR3 sequence is CASSTGDFPYEQYF. CDR3 sequence (DNA): TGTGCCAGCAGTACGGGGGACTTCCCCTACGAGCAGTACTTC. Full variable domain (remainder filled in from reference TRBV28 and TRBJ2-7): DVKVTQSSRYLVKRTGEKVFLECVQDMDHENMFWYRQDPGLGLRLIYFSYDVKMKEKGDIPEGYSVSREKKERFSLILESASTNQTSMYLCASSTGDFPYEQYFGPGTRLTVT.

A few counts support this clone. The chain links TRBV4-3 to TRBJ2-1, with D perhaps matching TRBD1 (5 bases). The CDR3 has 13 residues. CDR1 and CDR2 (germline): LGHNA, YSLEER. V shed 5 bases and J shed 8 bases, with 13 bases lying between them. The CDR3 here is CASSSGILYEQFF. Written as DNA, the CDR3 is TGCGCCAGCAGCTCAGGGATCCTCTATGAGCAGTTCTTC.

As for this clone: This may be a read error: a much more frequent sequence differs by one nucleotide. The chain employs TRBV16 and TRBJ1-6; 7 bases line up with TRBD1. The V segment lost 4 bases and the J segment 5 bases; nucleotides outside the gene matches: 2. CDR1 is KGHSY and CDR2 is FQNENV in the germline V gene. This CDR3 has 14 residues. CDR3 in amino acids: CASSPQGDNSPLHF. The CDR3, as DNA: TGTGCCAGCAGCCCGCAGGGGGATAATTCACCCCTCCACTTT.